This T cell receptor beta chain was obtained from a study of prognosis after radiotherapy for stage I lung cancer. Study context: In total, 10 to 15 men and several women took part as patients, aged 53 to 84 with a median of about 70 years. Study conclusions and caveats: In patients with versus without metastases, TRBV and TRBJ gene usage reportedly differed.

From genomic DNA, TCR beta CDR3 was amplified by two-round multiplex PCR. The use of primers specific to each TRBV and TRBJ gene characterized first-round PCR. TCRdb re-called the multiplex PCR reads through MiXCR, storing one row per CDR3 protein. This table holds about 22,000 distinct CDR3 sequences, approximately 40% found once. Comments on this clonotype: What it recognizes is unknown.

The CDR3 length is 16 residues. J was trimmed by 7 bases and V by 6 bases; bases with no gene match: 14. Germline lookup yields CDR1 MNHEY and CDR2 SVGEGT. This TCR derives from a donor of 50 years or more with non-small cell lung cancer. Specimen: PBMCs, collected before or after stereotactic body radiation therapy (not recorded which). This chain uses TRBV6-2 or TRBV6-3 with TRBJ2-2; 7 bases line up with TRBD1. The CDR3 region is CASSPIDRVQVGELFF. For the CDR3, the DNA is TGTGCCAGCAGCCCAATCGACAGGGTGCAGGTCGGGGAGCTGTTTTTT.